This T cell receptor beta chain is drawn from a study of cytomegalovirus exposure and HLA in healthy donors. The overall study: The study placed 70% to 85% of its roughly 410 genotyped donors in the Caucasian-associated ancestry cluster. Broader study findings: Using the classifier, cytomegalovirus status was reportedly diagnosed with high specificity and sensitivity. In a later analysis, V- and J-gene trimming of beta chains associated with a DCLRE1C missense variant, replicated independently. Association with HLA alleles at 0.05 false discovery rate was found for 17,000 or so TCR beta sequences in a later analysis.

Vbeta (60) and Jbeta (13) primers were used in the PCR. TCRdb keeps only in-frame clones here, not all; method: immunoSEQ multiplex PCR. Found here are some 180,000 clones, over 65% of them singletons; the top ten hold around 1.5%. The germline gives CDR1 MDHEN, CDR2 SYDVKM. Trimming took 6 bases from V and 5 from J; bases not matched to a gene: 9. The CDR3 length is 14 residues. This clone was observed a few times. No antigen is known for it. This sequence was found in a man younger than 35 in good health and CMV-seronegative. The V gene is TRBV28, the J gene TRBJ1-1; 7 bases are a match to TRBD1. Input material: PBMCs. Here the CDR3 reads CASSLGGRGTEAFF. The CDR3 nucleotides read TGTGCCAGCAGCTTAGGGGGCAGGGGGACTGAAGCTTTCTTT.